These 16 T cell receptor beta chains came from one sample sequenced in a study of CD8 T cells in ankylosing spondylitis. TCRdb reprocessed the 5' RACE reads via MiXCR and lists one record per CDR3 protein. This sample yields about 240,000 distinct CDR3 sequences, of which roughly 8.6% are seen a single time; around 7% belongs to the top ten. The sample was blood, either unsorted or a sorted T cell fraction (not recorded which). The receptors shown here come from a male donor with ankylosing spondylitis or in good health (not recorded which).

The chain is built from TRBV6-1 and TRBJ2-2; D unresolved. V was cut by 5 bases and J by 7 bases, with 11 bases left in between. Germline V gene sequence: CDR1 MNHNS, CDR2 SASEGT. This CDR3 has 13 residues. Here the CDR3 reads CASSPREVGELFF. Here the CDR3 DNA reads TGTGCCAGCAGTCCCCGAGAAGTCGGGGAGCTGTTTTTT.

The genes are TRBV24-1 and TRBJ2-1, with TRBD2 matching 10 bases. This CDR3 region has 16 residues. The junction had 7 bases not matched to a gene; V was cut back by 1 base and J by 8 bases. CDR1 is KGHDR, CDR2 SFDVKD, per germline. CDR3 bases: TGTGCCACCAGTGATTTCAGCGGGAGGGCCCAGGATGAGCAGTTCTTC. Protein: CATSDFSGRAQDEQFF.

This clonotype was counted between two and nine times. This chain connects TRBV30 to TRBJ1-1; D not certain. CDR3 size: 12 residues. In germline, CDR1 is GTSNPN, CDR2 SVGIG (reference sequence). The V gene lost 0 bases and the J gene lost 2 bases, with 4 bases spanning the gap. This chain's CDR3 is CAWSVSNTEAFF. The DNA for the CDR3 is TGTGCCTGGAGTGTGTCAAACACTGAAGCTTTCTTT.

This clonotype came up many times. The chain carries TRBV12-3 or TRBV12-4 and TRBJ1-4, with 7 bases identical to TRBD1. The trim removed 5 bases at V and 7 bases at J, leaving 10 bases unmatched. The CDR3 is made up of 15 amino acids. CDR3 in DNA: TGTGCCAGCAGTCCCAGGGGGGGGCTGGGTGAAAAACTGTTTTTT. Encoded protein: CASSPRGGLGEKLFF.

This clonotype was observed at least ten times. V gene TRBV5-1 combines with J gene TRBJ1-1; 9 nucleotides line up with TRBD1. The junction had 5 bases not matched to a gene; V was cut back by 4 bases and J by 4 bases. Germline CDR1 SGHRS, CDR2 YFSETQ. The CDR3 consists of 14 residues. CDR3: CASSDTGGTTEAFF. The CDR3 DNA reads TGCGCCAGCAGCGATACAGGGGGCACCACTGAAGCTTTCTTT. Using reference TRBV5-1 and TRBJ1-1 for the parts outside the CDR3, the full variable domain is KAGVTQTPRYLIKTRGQQVTLSCSPISGHRSVSWYQQTPGQGLQFLFEYFSETQRNKGNFPGRFSGRQFSNSRSEMNVSTLELGDSALYLCASSDTGGTTEAFFGQGTRLTVV.

This clonotype was seen ten or more times. The rearrangement uses TRBV7-8 and TRBJ2-2, with D perhaps TRBD1 (5 bases). This CDR3 is built from 17 residues. V was clipped by 3 bases and J by 2 bases, with 16 bases between them. Germline V CDR1 and CDR2: SGHVS, FQNEAQ. CDR3 protein: CASSLDGSGHNTGELFF. As DNA, the CDR3 is TGTGCCAGCAGCTTGGACGGATCAGGGCACAACACCGGGGAGCTGTTTTTT.

The sample holds a few counts of this clonotype. V usage is TRBV7-9 and J usage is TRBJ1-1; no firm D call. The CDR3 sequence is 11 residues long. Per the germline V gene, CDR1 is SEHNR and CDR2 is FQNEAQ (reference sequence). The ends were cut back, 9 bases at V and 1 base at J, with 6 bases in the middle. The CDR3 DNA sequence: TGTGCCAGTGCCGGGAACACTGAAGCTTTCTTT. Protein product: CASAGNTEAFF.

V and J are TRBV25-1 and TRBJ2-3, with 12 bases lining up with TRBD2. V shed 6 bases and J 5 bases; nucleotides not matched to a gene: 0. The CDR3 spans 13 residues. From germline, CDR1 is MGHDK and CDR2 SYGVNS. Here the CDR3 DNA reads TGTGCCAGCAGGGGACTAGCGGGAGATACGCAGTATTTT. Residues: CASRGLAGDTQYF.

This clonotype was picked up many times. The chain employs TRBV30 and TRBJ2-7, with 7 bases aligning to TRBD2. Germline V gene sequence: CDR1 GTSNPN, CDR2 SVGIG (reference sequence). V lost 5 bases and J lost 6; bases outside the gene matches: 10. The CDR3 totals 13 residues. The CDR3 coding sequence is TGTGCCTGGTGCACTAGCGAATGGGCCGAGCAGTACTTC. This translates into CAWCTSEWAEQYF.

The table lists this clonotype with a few counts. The chain couples TRBV20-1 to TRBJ2-3; a weak D match, TRBD2 (5 bases). V was cut by 1 base and J by 1 base, with 15 bases left in between. Germline CDR1 is DFQATT and CDR2 is SNEGSKA (reference sequence). This CDR3 has 16 residues. In DNA form, the CDR3 reads TGCAGTGCTAGAGTGTCCTGGACTGTCCGCACAGATACGCAGTATTTT. Its translation: CSARVSWTVRTDTQYF.

This clonotype occurred many times. The rearrangement uses TRBV20-1 and TRBJ2-4, with D possibly matching TRBD1 (5 bases). Germline loops: CDR1 DFQATT, CDR2 SNEGSKA (reference sequence). Trimming removed 1 base at V and 8 bases at J, with 18 bases between. CDR3 length: 15 amino acids. Here the CDR3 DNA reads TGCAGTGCTAGAGGTACCCCGGCAGGGTTGGACATTCAGTACTTC. It encodes CSARGTPAGLDIQYF.

This clonotype was seen ten or more times. The V and J genes are TRBV7-9 and TRBJ2-7; D might be TRBD1 (6 bases). The CDR3 has 14 residues. Per germline, CDR1 SEHNR and CDR2 FQNEAQ (reference sequence). Trimming took 2 bases from V and 1 from J, leaving 9 bases between them. This CDR3 is CASSLSDRSYEQYF. CDR3 DNA sequence: TGTGCCAGCAGCTTATCGGACAGATCCTACGAGCAGTACTTC.

This clonotype was counted at least ten times. This chain joins TRBV7-2 and TRBJ2-3; TRBD2 agrees at 7 bases. The CDR3 totals 15 residues. J was trimmed by 4 bases and V by 1 base; bases with no gene match: 5. CDR1 is SGHTA and CDR2 is FQGNSA in the germline V gene. The CDR3: CASSLGGSGADTQYF. CDR3 in DNA: TGTGCCAGCAGCTTAGGCGGGAGCGGTGCAGATACGCAGTATTTT.

On this clonotype: A much larger clone lies a single base off, so this may be a read error. The rearrangement links TRBV5-1 to TRBJ2-7; D call uncertain. V lost 0 bases, J lost 2 bases, and 12 bases lay in between. Germline-derived CDR1 and CDR2 are SGHRS and YFSETQ. This CDR3 contains 15 residues. CDR3 residues: CASSLGQKGTYEQYF. The CDR3 bases are TGCGCCAGCAGCTTGGGGCAGAAAGGAACCTACGAGCAGTACTTC.

The rearrangement joins TRBV5-5 to TRBJ1-3; D not certain. In germline, CDR1 is SGHKS, CDR2 YYEKEE (reference sequence). V dropped 0 bases and J dropped 0 bases, with 7 bases sitting between them. This CDR3 contains 15 residues. The CDR3 is CASSLDPNSGNTIYF. Written as DNA, the CDR3 is TGTGCCAGCAGCTTGGATCCGAACTCTGGAAACACCATATATTTT.

The chain uses TRBV9 and TRBJ2-3; TRBD1 is a possible D gene (6 bases). The CDR3 sequence is 15 residues long. V dropped 3 bases and J dropped 2 bases, with 13 bases sitting between them. Germline CDR1 reads SGDLS; CDR2 reads YYNGEE. The chain's CDR3 is CASSGDTFPTDTQYF. The DNA of the CDR3 is TGTGCCAGCAGCGGGGACACTTTCCCCACAGATACGCAGTATTTT.